Below are 5 T cell receptor beta chains sequenced from a single sample in a study of T-cell reconstitution after alpha-beta-depleted transplantation in children. It was with unique molecular identifiers that the TCRbeta library was prepared. TCRdb re-called the PCR reads with MiXCR, one entry per CDR3 protein. The profile shows about 200,000 distinct CDR3 sequences, 13% to 15% of them singletons. The sample in question was PBMCs from the stem cell graft donor, obtained from the stem cell graft. These receptor sequences come from a human donor who donated a stem cell graft to a child with acute lymphoblastic leukemia.

This clonotype was recorded many times. The chain uses TRBV5-1 and TRBJ2-1; TRBD2 matches at 7 bases. This CDR3 has 15 amino acids. Trimming took 4 bases from V and 6 from J; bases not matched to a gene: 10. CDR1 SGHRS and CDR2 YFSETQ come from the germline V gene. CDR3 in DNA: TGCGCCAGCAGCATCCCTAGCGGAGGTCCCAATGAGCAGTTCTTC. Translating it yields CASSIPSGGPNEQFF. Full variable domain (rest looked up from reference TRBV5-1 and TRBJ2-1): KAGVTQTPRYLIKTRGQQVTLSCSPISGHRSVSWYQQTPGQGLQFLFEYFSETQRNKGNFPGRFSGRQFSNSRSEMNVSTLELGDSALYLCASSIPSGGPNEQFFGPGTRLTVL.

In this sample, this clonotype turned up many times. Since a much larger clone is just one base distant, this may be a read error. The CDR3 sequence is CASSFEETQYF. The CDR3 region has the DNA TGCGCCAGCAGCTTCGAAGAGACCCAGTACTTC. The chain employs TRBV5-1 and TRBJ2-5; D gene unclear. The CDR3 runs to 11 residues. Per the germline V gene, CDR1 is SGHRS and CDR2 is YFSETQ. V was shortened by 2 bases and J by 3 bases, with 2 bases between the two germline ends.

This clonotype was counted ten times or more. The V gene is TRBV5-1, the J gene TRBJ1-1, with a weak D call TRBD1 (6 bases). Germline CDR1 and CDR2: SGHRS and YFSETQ. The CDR3 contains 14 residues. V gave up 1 base and J gave up 3 bases, with 10 bases separating them. The CDR3 sequence is CASSLRGRDTEAFF. The CDR3 bases are TGCGCCAGCAGCTTGCGGGGGCGGGACACTGAAGCTTTCTTT.

This clonotype was seen repeatedly, ten times or more. The chain links TRBV5-1 to TRBJ2-1; 7 bases line up with TRBD2. In germline, CDR1 is SGHRS, CDR2 YFSETQ. This CDR3 has 13 residues. V shed 2 bases and J 6 bases; nucleotides not matched to a gene: 2. In nucleotides, the CDR3 is TGCGCCAGCAGCTTAGGGACTACCAATGAGCAGTTCTTC. Amino acid sequence: CASSLGTTNEQFF. Complete variable domain (other parts from reference TRBV5-1 and TRBJ2-1): KAGVTQTPRYLIKTRGQQVTLSCSPISGHRSVSWYQQTPGQGLQFLFEYFSETQRNKGNFPGRFSGRQFSNSRSEMNVSTLELGDSALYLCASSLGTTNEQFFGPGTRLTVL.

The CDR3 sequence: CASSFSSSGRVYTQYF. The CDR3 DNA sequence: TGTGCCAGCAGCTTCAGCTCTAGCGGGAGGGTGTATACGCAGTATTTT. The chain is built from TRBV7-2 and TRBJ2-3; TRBD2 matches 12 bases. The CDR3 contains 16 residues. With V trimmed by 3 bases and J by 7 bases, 8 bases remained unmatched. Per germline, CDR1 SGHTA and CDR2 FQGNSA.